The sequence of this T cell receptor beta chain was determined in a study of blood T cell repertoires in COVID-19. The germline gives CDR1 MNHNY, CDR2 SVGAGI (reference sequence). This CDR3 has 16 amino acids. The V segment lost 5 bases and the J segment 7 bases; nucleotides outside the gene matches: 9. Libraries were prepared by immunoSEQ multiplex PCR; TCRdb keeps only in-frame clonotypes and omits some of them. Counted here are approximately 71,000 clones, roughly 80% occurring once; the ten biggest clones make up roughly 20%. Sequenced material: peripheral blood. The chain is built from TRBV6-6 and TRBJ1-5; 12 bases fit TRBD1. This TCR derives from a human donor in a cohort sampled during active COVID-19. The CDR3 DNA reads as TGTGCCAGCAGTATTCCGGGACAGGGGGCTTTACAGCCCCAGCATTTT. Its translation is CASSIPGQGALQPQHF.